The source of this T cell receptor (beta chain) is a study of blood T cell repertoires in COVID-19. The table came from immunoSEQ multiplex PCR; TCRdb's copy has only in-frame clones and leaves some out. The sample shows over 200,000 clones, 90% of them seen only once. The V gene's germline CDR1 is SGHRS and CDR2 YFSETQ. V was clipped by 3 bases and J by 4 bases; unmatched bases: 3. This CDR3 spans 13 amino acids. Recruited during active infection, patients (from Seattle) were subsequently followed longitudinally. The chain combines TRBV5-1 with TRBJ1-1, with TRBD1 matching 7 bases. Sequenced sample: peripheral blood. The TCR was taken from a man aged 25-40 years with COVID-19, enrolled during active disease. CDR3 amino acids: CASSSGQVTEAFF. The CDR3 DNA follows: TGCGCCAGCAGCTCCGGACAGGTCACTGAAGCTTTCTTT.